The present T cell receptor beta chain was sequenced within a study of identical twins. Via MiXCR, TCRdb re-called the 5' RACE reads, giving one row per CDR3 protein. The sample contains 120,000 to 150,000 distinct CDR3 sequences, around 3.5% of which appear only once. Trimming took off 6 bases at V and 9 bases at J, with 24 bases between the two ends. The germline gives CDR1 DFQATT, CDR2 SNEGSKA (reference sequence). CDR3 size: 14 residues. This clonotype was counted at least ten times. The chain has TRBV20-1 and TRBJ2-7, with a tentative D call TRBD2 (9 bases). Sample: memory T cells sorted from blood. This sequence originates from a man aged 18 to 30 in good health. CDR3 protein: CSASTGGGSGRQYF. Here the CDR3 DNA reads TGCAGTGCAAGTACAGGGGGGGGTAGCGGGAGGCAGTACTTC.